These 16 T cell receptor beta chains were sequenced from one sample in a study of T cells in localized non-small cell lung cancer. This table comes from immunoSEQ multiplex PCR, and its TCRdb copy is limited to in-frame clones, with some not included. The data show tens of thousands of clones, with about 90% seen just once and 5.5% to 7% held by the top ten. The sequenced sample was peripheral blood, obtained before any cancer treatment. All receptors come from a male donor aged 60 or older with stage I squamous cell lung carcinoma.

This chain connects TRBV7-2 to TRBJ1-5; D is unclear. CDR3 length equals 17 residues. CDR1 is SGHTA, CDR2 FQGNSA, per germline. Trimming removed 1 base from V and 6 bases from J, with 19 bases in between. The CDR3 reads CASSLGGVPGGRQPQHF. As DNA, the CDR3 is TGTGCCAGCAGCTTAGGTGGGGTCCCAGGAGGACGTCAGCCCCAGCATTTT.

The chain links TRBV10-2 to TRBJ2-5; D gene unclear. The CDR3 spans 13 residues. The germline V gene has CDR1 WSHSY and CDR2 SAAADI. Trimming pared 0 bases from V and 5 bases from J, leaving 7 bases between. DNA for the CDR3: TGCGCCAGCAGTGAGTCCCGGTGGGAGACCCAGTACTTC. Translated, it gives CASSESRWETQYF.

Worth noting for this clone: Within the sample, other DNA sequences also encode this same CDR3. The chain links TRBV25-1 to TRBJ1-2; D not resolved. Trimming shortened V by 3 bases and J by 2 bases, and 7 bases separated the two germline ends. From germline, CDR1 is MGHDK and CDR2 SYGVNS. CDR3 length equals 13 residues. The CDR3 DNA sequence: TGTGCCAGCAGTGAGGGAGGAAACTATGGCTACACCTTC. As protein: CASSEGGNYGYTF.

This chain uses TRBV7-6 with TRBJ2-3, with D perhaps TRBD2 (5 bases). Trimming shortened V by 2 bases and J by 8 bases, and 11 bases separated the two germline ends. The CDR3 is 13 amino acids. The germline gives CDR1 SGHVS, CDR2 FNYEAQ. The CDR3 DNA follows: TGTGCCAGCAGCTTAAGGGAGCTGGGTACGCAGTATTTT. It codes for CASSLRELGTQYF.

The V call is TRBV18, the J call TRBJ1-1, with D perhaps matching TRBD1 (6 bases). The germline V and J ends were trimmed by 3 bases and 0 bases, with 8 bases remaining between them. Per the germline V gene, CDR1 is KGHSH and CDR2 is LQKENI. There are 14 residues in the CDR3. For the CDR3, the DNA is TGTGCCAGCTCACCCGGGACAATGAACACTGAAGCTTTCTTT. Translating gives CASSPGTMNTEAFF.

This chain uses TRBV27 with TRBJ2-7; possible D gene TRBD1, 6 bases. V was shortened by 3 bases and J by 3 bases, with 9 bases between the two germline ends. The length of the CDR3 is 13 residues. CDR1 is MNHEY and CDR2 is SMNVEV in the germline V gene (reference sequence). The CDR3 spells CASSFMDSYEQYF. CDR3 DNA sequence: TGTGCCAGCAGTTTCATGGACAGCTACGAGCAGTACTTC.

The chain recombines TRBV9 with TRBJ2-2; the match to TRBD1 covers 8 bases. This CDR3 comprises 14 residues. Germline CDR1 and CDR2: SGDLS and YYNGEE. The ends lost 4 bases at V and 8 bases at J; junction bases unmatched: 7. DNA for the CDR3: TGTGCCAGCAGCTCTCTCAGGGGGCCAGGGGAGCTGTTTTTT. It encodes CASSSLRGPGELFF.

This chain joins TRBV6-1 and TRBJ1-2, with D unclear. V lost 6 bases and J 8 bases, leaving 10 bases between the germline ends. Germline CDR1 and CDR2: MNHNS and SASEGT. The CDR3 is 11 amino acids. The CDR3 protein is CASSRMTGYTF. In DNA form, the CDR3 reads TGTGCCAGCAGCAGGATGACAGGCTACACCTTC.

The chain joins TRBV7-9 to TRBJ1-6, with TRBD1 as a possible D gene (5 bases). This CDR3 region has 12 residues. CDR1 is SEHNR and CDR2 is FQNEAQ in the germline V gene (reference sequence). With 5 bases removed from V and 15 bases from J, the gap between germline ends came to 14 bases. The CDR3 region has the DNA TGTGCCAGCAGCCCGGATGGGACGCGCCTCCACTTT. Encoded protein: CASSPDGTRLHF.

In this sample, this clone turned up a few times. Here the CDR3 reads CASRLRTGMNTEAFF. The CDR3 nucleotides are TGTGCCAGCAGGCTCCGGACAGGCATGAACACTGAAGCTTTCTTT. This chain uses TRBV2 with TRBJ1-1; 7 positions match TRBD1. This CDR3 contains 15 residues. The V gene end was trimmed by 6 bases and the J gene end by 0 bases; junction bases not matched to a gene: 7. Germline lookup yields CDR1 SNHLY and CDR2 FYNNEI. Combining the CDR3 with reference TRBV2 and TRBJ1-1 gives the whole variable domain EPEVTQTPSHQVTQMGQEVILRCVPISNHLYFYWYRQILGQKVEFLVSFYNNEISEKSEIFDDQFSVERPDGSNFTLKIRSTKLEDSAMYFCASRLRTGMNTEAFFGQGTRLTVV.

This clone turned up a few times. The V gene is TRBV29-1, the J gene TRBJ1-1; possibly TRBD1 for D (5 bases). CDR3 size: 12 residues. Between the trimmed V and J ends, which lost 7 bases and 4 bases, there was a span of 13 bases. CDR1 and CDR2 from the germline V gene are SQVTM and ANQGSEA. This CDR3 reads CSGHPGTTEAFF. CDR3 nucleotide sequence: TGCAGCGGCCATCCAGGGACCACTGAAGCTTTCTTT.

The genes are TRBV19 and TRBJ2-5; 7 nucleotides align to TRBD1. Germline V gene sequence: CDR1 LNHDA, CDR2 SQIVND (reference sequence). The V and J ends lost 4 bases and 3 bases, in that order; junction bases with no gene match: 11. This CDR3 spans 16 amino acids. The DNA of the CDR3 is TGTGCCAGTAGTACCCCGACAGGGTGGTCTAAAGAGACCCAGTACTTC. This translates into CASSTPTGWSKETQYF.

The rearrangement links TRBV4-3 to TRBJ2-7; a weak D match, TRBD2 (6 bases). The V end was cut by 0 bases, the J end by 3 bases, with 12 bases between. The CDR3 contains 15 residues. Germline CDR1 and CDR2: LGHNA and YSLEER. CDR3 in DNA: TGCGCCAGCAGCCAAGATCTGGACGGGGGCTACGAGCAGTACTTC. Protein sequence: CASSQDLDGGYEQYF.

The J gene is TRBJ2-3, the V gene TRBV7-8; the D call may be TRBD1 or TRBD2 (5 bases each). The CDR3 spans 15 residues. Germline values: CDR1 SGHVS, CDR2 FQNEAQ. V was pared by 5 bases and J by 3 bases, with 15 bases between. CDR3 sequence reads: CASSQGPPLTDTQYF. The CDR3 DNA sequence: TGTGCCAGCAGCCAGGGACCCCCTCTGACAGATACGCAGTATTTT.

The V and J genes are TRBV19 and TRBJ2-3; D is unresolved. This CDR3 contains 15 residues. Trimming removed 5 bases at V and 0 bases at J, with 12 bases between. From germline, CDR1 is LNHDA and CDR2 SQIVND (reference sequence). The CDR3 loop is CASSQTRLSTDTQYF. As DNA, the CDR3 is TGTGCCAGTAGTCAAACACGATTAAGCACAGATACGCAGTATTTT. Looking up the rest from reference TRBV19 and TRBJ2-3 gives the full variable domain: DGGITQSPKYLFRKEGQNVTLSCEQNLNHDAMYWYRQDPGQGLRLIYYSQIVNDFQKGDIAEGYSVSREKKESFPLTVTSAQKNPTAFYLCASSQTRLSTDTQYFGPGTRLTVL.

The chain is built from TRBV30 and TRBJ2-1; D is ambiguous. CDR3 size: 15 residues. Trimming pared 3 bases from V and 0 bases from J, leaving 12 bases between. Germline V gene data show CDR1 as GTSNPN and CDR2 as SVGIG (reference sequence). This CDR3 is CAWRVTRSSYNEQFF. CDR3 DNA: TGTGCCTGGAGGGTAACACGGAGCTCCTACAATGAGCAGTTCTTC. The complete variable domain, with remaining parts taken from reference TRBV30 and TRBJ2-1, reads SQTIHQWPATLVQPVGSPLSLECTVEGTSNPNLYWYRQAAGRGLQLLFYSVGIGQISSEVPQNLSASRPQDRQFILSSKKLLLSDSGFYLCAWRVTRSSYNEQFFGPGTRLTVL.